The clone carrying this T cell receptor beta chain was observed a few times. What it binds is not known. This entry is derived from a study of T-cell memory formation after mild COVID-19. Whole-study findings and limits: What remained unconfirmed was the SARS-CoV-2 specificity of second-wave clones peaking on day 37.

The CDR3 extends over 14 amino acids. Germline CDR1 reads DFQATT; CDR2 reads SNEGSKA (reference sequence). Unmatched junction bases numbered 4, after V lost 6 bases and J lost 4 bases. In TCRdb, the 5' RACE reads were re-called with MiXCR into one record per CDR3 protein. The table has 350,000 to 500,000 distinct CDR3 sequences, more than 20% seen once. V usage is TRBV20-1 and J usage is TRBJ1-6; TRBD1 matches at 9 bases. The sequenced material came from PBMCs or a T cell subset sorted from them (not recorded which). This receptor was identified in an adult woman who had mild COVID-19 (a few samples of this study predate the infection). Cell type and time point are not known. The CDR3 is CSATGTGYNSPLHF. The CDR3 region has the DNA TGCAGTGCCACCGGGACAGGGTATAATTCACCCCTCCACTTT.